This TCR beta chain is drawn from a study of T cells in Graves' hyperthyroidism and ophthalmopathy (dated by TCRdb to the late 2010s). Describing the broader study: Peripheral blood samples were taken at initial diagnosis, before any treatment was given. A discovery cohort of about a hundred patients, approximately 44 with Graves' ophthalmopathy and about 58 with stable Graves' hyperthyroidism, was used to find distinguishing TCR V-J signatures. In more than 5 Graves' hyperthyroidism patients, the study also compared T-cell repertoires from thyroid tissue with T-cell repertoires from blood. The roughly 91 discovery patients were randomly divided into training and test sets at a 7:3 ratio. Prospective prediction of ophthalmopathy was tested in an independent validation cohort of 18 to 20 hyperthyroidism patients and 15 to 17 patients who later progressed to ophthalmopathy. After sampling, hyperthyroidism patients received methimazole starting at 30 mg daily, and ophthalmopathy patients received high-dose intravenous methylprednisolone. The paper reports TCR Vbeta CDR3 sequencing of approximately 140 peripheral blood samples: some 44 ophthalmopathy, some 80 hyperthyroidism and around 17 progressor patients.

V drops 2 bases and J drops 4 bases, leaving 8 bases in between. Measured from the cysteine to the phenylalanine, the CDR3 is 13 residues long. Only the CDR3 DNA is retained, 39 bases long and in frame from the first base. The TCR beta CDR3 regions were amplified from RNA transcripts. The first round of RT-PCR for the TCR CDR3 was performed with the HTBI primer set and the Qiagen OneStep RT-PCR kit. Libraries were constructed in a second round of multiplex PCR, after which size selection and purification were carried out. Paired-end sequencing of the libraries was performed with 100 bp reads on an Illumina HiSeq2000. The original pipeline was this. SOAPnuke was used to process the raw data, throwing out any read that contained adapters or uncalled bases, had a mean Phred below 15, or lacked an exact constant-primer or identifier match. High-quality paired reads were merged with COPE v1.2.5, and unique nucleotide sequences were defined as clonotypes. MiTCR v1.1 was used to align the clonotypes against IMGT TRBV, TRBD and TRBJ reference segments. Analysis was restricted to V-J combinations with a frequency above 0.0001, which covered over 98% of repertoires. A TCS score was defined as the ratio between F50 (clonal expansion) and ExV (chaos), using BLOSUM62-based TCRdist between CDR3 peptides within each V-J. Welch's t-statistics and random forest reduced around 550 V-J features to roughly 13, which were used in a naive Bayes classifier (R e1071). The raw public data were reprocessed by TCRdb itself: fastp quality trimming at Q25, MiXCR clonotype calling, in-frame beta chains only. One record per CDR3 amino acid sequence lists the most common genes and DNA. The V and J calls, along with clone size, are taken from TCRdb and not from the paper's own processing. The sample profile shows hundreds of thousands of distinct CDR3 sequences; around 20% of them were found once. In total, the top ten clones hold roughly 30% of the sample.

What the authors observed across the whole study: No statistical method was used to set the sample size in advance, and investigators knew the group allocation. A model built on a 13 V-J signature distinguished ophthalmopathy from stable hyperthyroidism, reaching 87.88% sensitivity and 81.08% specificity in cross-validation and 80%/75% in testing. Most expanded thyroid clonotypes (frequency above 0.001) were also detected in blood, suggesting blood repertoires may reflect thyroid immune responses. In validation, the model predicted progression to ophthalmopathy a median of roughly 6.1 months before onset, with roughly 70% sensitivity and roughly 73% specificity.

This clonotype was seen ten or more times. Its antigen is currently not known. No base quality values were provided; no much bigger clone lies one nucleotide off. Moderately to severely active disease, a Clinical Activity Score of at least 3, a NOSPECS grade of at least 4, and a duration under 3 months were present in ophthalmopathy patients. Patients with uncontrolled infections, other autoimmune diseases, pregnancy or lactation were excluded. Clinical symptoms, serum thyroxine and TRAb, thyroid ultrasound, and orbital computed tomography formed the basis for the diagnoses. PBMCs were separated from under 12 ml of fresh peripheral blood using Ficoll-Paque density gradient centrifugation. Trizol reagent was used to extract total RNA, and RNA quality was then checked on an Agilent 2100 Bioanalyzer.

This sequence was found in a man aged 25 to 40 with Graves' ophthalmopathy. Sequenced sample: blood. The sequence links TRBV12-3 or TRBV12-4 to TRBJ1-2; the D gene identity is not certain. The CDR3 reads CASSLTGSYGYTF. The nucleotide sequence reads TGTGCCAGCAGTTTAACGGGGTCCTATGGCTACACCTTC.